The 15 T cell receptor beta chains reported below all come from one sample, sequenced in a study of PD-L1 blockade in urothelial cancer. TCRdb's table, derived via immunoSEQ multiplex PCR, lists solely in-frame clones and lacks some. Among tens of thousands of clones listed, 84% were seen once. As for time point: pretreatment peripheral blood. The sample consisted of PBMCs, taken around atezolizumab (anti-PD-L1) treatment. The receptor source for this set is a man aged 55 to 70 with urothelial cancer.

The gene calls are TRBV18 and TRBJ2-2, with 7 bases aligning to TRBD1. Germline V gene data show CDR1 as KGHSH and CDR2 as LQKENI. The CDR3 has 17 residues. J gave up 7 bases and V 3 bases, and 14 bases lay outside the gene matches. CDR3 DNA: TGTGCCAGCTCACCCCAAGGCCCCGGACAGGTTATCGGGGAGCTGTTTTTT. Amino acid sequence: CASSPQGPGQVIGELFF.

Only one count was recorded for this clone. The V and J genes are TRBV5-6 and TRBJ2-3; D not resolved. The CDR3 contains 15 residues. Germline V lookup: CDR1 SGHDT, CDR2 YYEEEE. V lost 0 bases and J 2 bases, leaving 10 bases between the germline ends. The CDR3 sequence: CASSLGTSFTDTQYF. For the CDR3, the DNA is TGTGCCAGCAGCTTGGGAACATCTTTCACAGATACGCAGTATTTT.

The chain couples TRBV15 to TRBJ2-7, with 10 bases aligning to TRBD1. Germline trimming cut 3 bases from V and 5 bases from J; bases unmatched to any gene: 1. Germline assignment: CDR1 LNHNV and CDR2 YYDKDF (reference sequence). The CDR3 contains 13 residues. The CDR3 bases are TGTGCCACCAGCAGGGGACAGGGGAACGAGCAGTACTTC. Translating gives CATSRGQGNEQYF.

The V call is TRBV5-1, the J call TRBJ2-7; D is undetermined. V was trimmed by 4 bases and J by 4 bases, leaving 6 bases between them. Germline CDR1 and CDR2: SGHRS and YFSETQ. This CDR3 comprises 11 residues. The CDR3, as DNA: TGCGCCAGCAGCCCAGGTTACGAGCAGTACTTC. Translation gives CASSPGYEQYF.

The chain employs TRBV18 and TRBJ2-1, with 15 bases aligning to TRBD2. The germline gives CDR1 KGHSH, CDR2 LQKENI. There are 18 residues in the CDR3. Trimming at V came to 3 bases and at J to 2 bases, leaving 5 bases not matched to a gene. CDR3 coding DNA: TGTGCCAGCTCACCTCCGGGACTAGCGGGAGGCACCTACAATGAGCAGTTCTTC. This sequence encodes CASSPPGLAGGTYNEQFF.

The rearrangement links TRBV6-5 to TRBJ1-3, with 8 bases fitting TRBD1. Trimming cost V 4 bases and J 7 bases; bases outside gene matches: 6. Germline V CDR1 and CDR2: MNHEY, SVGAGI. This CDR3 region has 14 residues. CDR3 sequence reads: CASSSRQGANTIYF. DNA of the CDR3: TGTGCCAGCAGTTCCCGGCAGGGGGCTAACACCATATATTTT.

The gene calls are TRBV28 and TRBJ1-2; 7 nucleotides agree with TRBD1. From germline, CDR1 is MDHEN and CDR2 SYDVKM. Trimming cost V 6 bases and J 3 bases; bases outside gene matches: 4. This CDR3 is built from 13 residues. The CDR3 DNA sequence: TGTGCCAGCAGCCTTGACAGGGACTATGGCTACACCTTC. Translating gives CASSLDRDYGYTF.

J is TRBJ1-1 and V is TRBV5-1; D is unclear. CDR1 SGHRS and CDR2 YFSETQ come from the germline V gene. V was cut by 0 bases and J by 5 bases, with 14 bases left in between. This CDR3 spans 15 amino acids. CDR3 DNA: TGCGCCAGCAGCTTGGAGAGGAGAGAGGGAACTGAAGCTTTCTTT. It codes for CASSLERREGTEAFF.

The chain has TRBV6-1 and TRBJ2-7, with D maybe TRBD1 (5 bases). V lost 4 bases, J lost 7 bases, and 17 bases lay in between. Germline V gives CDR1 MNHNS, CDR2 SASEGT. This CDR3 has 14 amino acids. The CDR3 reads CASSVGQGPWEQYF. CDR3 sequence (DNA): TGTGCCAGCAGTGTGGGGCAGGGTCCCTGGGAGCAGTACTTC.

The chain carries TRBV30 and TRBJ1-3; maybe TRBD1 (6 bases). Per the germline V gene, CDR1 is GTSNPN and CDR2 is SVGIG (reference sequence). The V end lost 0 bases, the J end lost 1 base, and 10 bases lay between the germline ends. The CDR3 consists of 15 residues. CDR3 in amino acids: CAWSVRGASGNTIYF. CDR3 bases: TGTGCCTGGAGTGTACGGGGGGCGTCTGGAAACACCATATATTTT.

The V call is TRBV5-4, the J call TRBJ2-1; 8 bases agree with TRBD2. The germline V gene has CDR1 SGHNT and CDR2 YYREEE (reference sequence). The CDR3 is made up of 13 amino acids. J gave up 6 bases and V 2 bases, and 1 base lay outside the gene matches. The CDR3 region is CASSFGTSNEQFF. The CDR3 DNA reads as TGTGCCAGCAGCTTCGGGACTAGCAATGAGCAGTTCTTC.

The rearrangement links TRBV6-6 to TRBJ1-2; possible D gene TRBD1, 5 bases. CDR1 and CDR2 (germline): MNHNY, SVGAGI (reference sequence). The CDR3 length is 12 residues. The V end was cut by 2 bases, the J end by 8 bases, with 9 bases between. The CDR3 spells CASSYGGGGYTF. For the CDR3, the DNA is TGTGCCAGCAGTTACGGGGGAGGGGGCTACACCTTC.

J is TRBJ1-2 and V is TRBV19; a possible D gene is TRBD1 (6 bases). Germline CDR1 LNHDA, CDR2 SQIVND (reference sequence). V shed 6 bases and J shed 7 bases, with 21 bases lying between them. The CDR3 totals 15 residues. The CDR3 coding sequence is TGTGCCAGTAGCCCAACCCGGACAGACCTGTTTGGCTACACCTTC. This encodes CASSPTRTDLFGYTF.

This clone was seen a single time. The rearrangement links TRBV10-2 to TRBJ2-2, with TRBD2 identical over 10 bases. Germline-derived CDR1 and CDR2 are WSHSY and SAAADI. This CDR3 spans 16 amino acids. The trim removed 8 bases at V and 4 bases at J, leaving 10 bases unmatched. The chain's CDR3 is CASGLLAGVSTGELFF. The CDR3 DNA reads as TGCGCCAGCGGACTTCTAGCGGGAGTTAGCACCGGGGAGCTGTTTTTT.

The chain has TRBV19 and TRBJ1-5; TRBD1 agrees at 8 bases. The germline gives CDR1 LNHDA, CDR2 SQIVND (reference sequence). The V segment lost 4 bases and the J segment 6 bases; nucleotides outside the gene matches: 8. This CDR3 has 15 residues. CDR3 DNA sequence: TGTGCCAGTAGTACCTTCCGGGACAGGCCTCAGCCCCAGCATTTT. Residues: CASSTFRDRPQPQHF.